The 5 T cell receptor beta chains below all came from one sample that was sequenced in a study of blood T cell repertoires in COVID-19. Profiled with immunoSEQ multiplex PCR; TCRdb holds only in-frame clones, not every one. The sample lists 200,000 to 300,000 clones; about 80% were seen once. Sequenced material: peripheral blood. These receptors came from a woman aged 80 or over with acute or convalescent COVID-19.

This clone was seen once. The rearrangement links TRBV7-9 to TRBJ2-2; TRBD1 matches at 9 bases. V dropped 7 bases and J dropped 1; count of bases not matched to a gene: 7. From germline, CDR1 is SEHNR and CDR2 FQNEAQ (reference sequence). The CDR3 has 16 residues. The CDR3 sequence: CASTLTGGQNTGELFF. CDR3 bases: TGTGCCAGCACCCTTACAGGGGGCCAGAACACCGGGGAGCTGTTTTTT.

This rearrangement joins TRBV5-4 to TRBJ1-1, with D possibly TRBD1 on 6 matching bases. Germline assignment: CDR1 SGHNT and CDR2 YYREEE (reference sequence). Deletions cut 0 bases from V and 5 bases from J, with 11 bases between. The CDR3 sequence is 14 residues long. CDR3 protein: CASSLAGGRTEAFF. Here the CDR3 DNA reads TGTGCCAGCAGCTTGGCCGGGGGGCGAACTGAAGCTTTCTTT.

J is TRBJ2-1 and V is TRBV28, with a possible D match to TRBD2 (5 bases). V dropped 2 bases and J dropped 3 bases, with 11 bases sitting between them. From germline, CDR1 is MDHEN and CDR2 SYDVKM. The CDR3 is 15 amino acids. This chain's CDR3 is CASSLPGTGYNEQFF. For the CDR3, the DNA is TGTGCCAGCAGTTTACCGGGAACGGGCTACAATGAGCAGTTCTTC.

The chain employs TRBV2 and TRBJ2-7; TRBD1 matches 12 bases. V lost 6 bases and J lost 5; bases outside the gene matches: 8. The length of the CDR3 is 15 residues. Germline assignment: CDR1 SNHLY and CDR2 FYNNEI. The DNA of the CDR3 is TGTGCCAGCAGCGACCCGGGACAGGGGGCACACGAGCAGTACTTC. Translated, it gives CASSDPGQGAHEQYF. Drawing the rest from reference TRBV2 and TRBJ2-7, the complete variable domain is EPEVTQTPSHQVTQMGQEVILRCVPISNHLYFYWYRQILGQKVEFLVSFYNNEISEKSEIFDDQFSVERPDGSNFTLKIRSTKLEDSAMYFCASSDPGQGAHEQYFGPGTRLTVT.

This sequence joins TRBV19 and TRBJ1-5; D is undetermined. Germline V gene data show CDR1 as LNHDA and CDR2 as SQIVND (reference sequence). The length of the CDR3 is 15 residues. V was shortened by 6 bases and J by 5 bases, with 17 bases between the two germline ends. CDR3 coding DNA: TGTGCCAGTAGAACAGAGGGCGGTTCGTATCAGCCCCAGCATTTT. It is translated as CASRTEGGSYQPQHF.